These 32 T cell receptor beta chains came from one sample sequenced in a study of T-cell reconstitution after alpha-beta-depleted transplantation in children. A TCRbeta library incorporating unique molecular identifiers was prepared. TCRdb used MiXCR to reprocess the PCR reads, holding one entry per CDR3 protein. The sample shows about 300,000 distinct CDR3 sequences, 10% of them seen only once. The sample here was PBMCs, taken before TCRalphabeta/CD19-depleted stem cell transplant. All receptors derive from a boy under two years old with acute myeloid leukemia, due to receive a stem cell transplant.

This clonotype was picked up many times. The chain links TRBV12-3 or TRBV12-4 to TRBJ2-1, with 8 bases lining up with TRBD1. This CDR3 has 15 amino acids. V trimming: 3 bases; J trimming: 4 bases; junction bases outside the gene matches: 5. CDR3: CASSFGTGVYNEQFF. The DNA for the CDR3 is TGTGCCAGCAGTTTCGGGACAGGCGTTTACAATGAGCAGTTCTTC.

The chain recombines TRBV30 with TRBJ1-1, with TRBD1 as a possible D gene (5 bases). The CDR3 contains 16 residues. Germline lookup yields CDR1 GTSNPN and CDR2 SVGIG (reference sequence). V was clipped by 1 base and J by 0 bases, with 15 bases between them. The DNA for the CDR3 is TGTGCCTGGAGTGCGATCCGGGACTTTATGAACACTGAAGCTTTCTTT. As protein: CAWSAIRDFMNTEAFF.

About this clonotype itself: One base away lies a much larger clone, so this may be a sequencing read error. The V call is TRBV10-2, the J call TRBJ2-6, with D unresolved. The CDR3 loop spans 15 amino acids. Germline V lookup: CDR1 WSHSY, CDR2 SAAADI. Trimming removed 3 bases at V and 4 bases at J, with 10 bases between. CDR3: CASSDLLLGANVLTF. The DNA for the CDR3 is TGCGCCAGCAGTGATCTCCTTCTGGGGGCCAACGTCCTGACTTTC.

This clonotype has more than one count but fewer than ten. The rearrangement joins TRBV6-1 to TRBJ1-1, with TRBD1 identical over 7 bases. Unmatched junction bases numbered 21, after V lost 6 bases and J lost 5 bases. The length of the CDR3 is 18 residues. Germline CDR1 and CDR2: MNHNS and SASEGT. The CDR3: CASSADRPRTKINTEAFF. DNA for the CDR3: TGTGCCAGCAGCGCGGACAGGCCCCGAACTAAGATAAATACTGAAGCTTTCTTT.

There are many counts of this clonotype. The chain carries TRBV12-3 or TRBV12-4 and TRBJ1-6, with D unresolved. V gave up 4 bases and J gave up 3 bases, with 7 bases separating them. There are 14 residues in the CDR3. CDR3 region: CASSWTVYNSPLHF. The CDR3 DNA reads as TGTGCCAGCAGTTGGACTGTCTATAATTCACCCCTCCACTTT.

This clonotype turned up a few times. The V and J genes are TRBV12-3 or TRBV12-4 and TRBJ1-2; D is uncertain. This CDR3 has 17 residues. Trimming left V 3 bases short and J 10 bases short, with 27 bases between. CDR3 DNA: TGTGCCAGCAGTTTTAGGATTAGATTGCCGGGCCGCCCCTCCTACACCTTC. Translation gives CASSFRIRLPGRPSYTF.

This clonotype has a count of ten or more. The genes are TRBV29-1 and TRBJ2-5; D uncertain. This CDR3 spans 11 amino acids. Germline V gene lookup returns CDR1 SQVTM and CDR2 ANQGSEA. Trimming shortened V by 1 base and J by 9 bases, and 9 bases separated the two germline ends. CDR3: CSVEAPRAQYF. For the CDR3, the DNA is TGCAGCGTTGAAGCCCCAAGGGCCCAGTACTTC.

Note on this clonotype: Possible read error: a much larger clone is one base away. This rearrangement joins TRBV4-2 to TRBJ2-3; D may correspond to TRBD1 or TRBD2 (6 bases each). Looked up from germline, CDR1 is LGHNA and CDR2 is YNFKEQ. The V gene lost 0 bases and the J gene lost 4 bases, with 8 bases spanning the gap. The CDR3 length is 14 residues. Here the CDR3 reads CASSQDGGPDTQYF. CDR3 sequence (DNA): TGTGCCAGCAGCCAAGACGGGGGCCCAGATACGCAGTATTTT.

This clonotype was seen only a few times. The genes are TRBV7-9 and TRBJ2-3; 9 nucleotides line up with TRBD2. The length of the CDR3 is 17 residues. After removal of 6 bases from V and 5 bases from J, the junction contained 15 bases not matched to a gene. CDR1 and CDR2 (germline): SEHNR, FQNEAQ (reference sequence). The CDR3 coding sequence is TGTGCCAGCAGTCTCCATTATGCGGGGGGGACGGGAGATACGCAGTATTTT. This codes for CASSLHYAGGTGDTQYF.

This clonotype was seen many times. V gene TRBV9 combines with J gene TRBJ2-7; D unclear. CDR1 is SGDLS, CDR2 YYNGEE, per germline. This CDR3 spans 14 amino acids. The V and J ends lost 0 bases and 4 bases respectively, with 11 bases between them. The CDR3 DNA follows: TGTGCCAGCAGCGTAGGTCCGACGATGTACGAGCAGTACTTC. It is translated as CASSVGPTMYEQYF.

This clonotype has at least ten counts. The CDR3 DNA is TGTGCCAGCAGGGGGACGTCCGGGGGCGGAAACACTGAAGCTTTCTTT. Translated, it gives CASRGTSGGGNTEAFF. The chain is built from TRBV25-1 and TRBJ1-1; D may be TRBD1 (6 bases). Germline CDR1 reads MGHDK; CDR2 reads SYGVNS. This CDR3 has 16 amino acids. V lost 6 bases, J lost 2 bases, and 19 bases lay in between.

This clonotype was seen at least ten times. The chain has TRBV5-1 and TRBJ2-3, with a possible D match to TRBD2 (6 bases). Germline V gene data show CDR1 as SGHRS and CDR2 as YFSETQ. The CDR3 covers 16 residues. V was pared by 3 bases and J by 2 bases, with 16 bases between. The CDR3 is CASSWAGRHDTDTQYF. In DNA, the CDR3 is TGCGCCAGCAGCTGGGCGGGACGCCATGACACAGATACGCAGTATTTT.

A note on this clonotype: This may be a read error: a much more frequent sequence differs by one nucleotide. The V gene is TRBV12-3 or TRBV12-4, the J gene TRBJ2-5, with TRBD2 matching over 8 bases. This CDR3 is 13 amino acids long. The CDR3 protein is CASWIAGQEAQYF. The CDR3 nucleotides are TGTGCCAGCTGGATAGCGGGGCAAGAGGCCCAGTACTTC.

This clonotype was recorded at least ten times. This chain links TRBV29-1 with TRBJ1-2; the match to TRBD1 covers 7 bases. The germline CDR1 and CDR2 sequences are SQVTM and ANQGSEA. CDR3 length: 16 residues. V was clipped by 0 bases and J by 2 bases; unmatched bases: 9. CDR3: CSVEDLLTGINYGYTF. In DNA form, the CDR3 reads TGCAGCGTTGAAGATCTCCTGACAGGGATAAACTATGGCTACACCTTC.

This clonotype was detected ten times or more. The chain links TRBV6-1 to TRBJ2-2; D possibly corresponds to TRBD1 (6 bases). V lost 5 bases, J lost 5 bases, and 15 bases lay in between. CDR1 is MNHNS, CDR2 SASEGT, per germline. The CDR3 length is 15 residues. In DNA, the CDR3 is TGTGCCAGCAGTCACAGGGTTTCAAGGACCGGGGAGCTGTTTTTT. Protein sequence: CASSHRVSRTGELFF.

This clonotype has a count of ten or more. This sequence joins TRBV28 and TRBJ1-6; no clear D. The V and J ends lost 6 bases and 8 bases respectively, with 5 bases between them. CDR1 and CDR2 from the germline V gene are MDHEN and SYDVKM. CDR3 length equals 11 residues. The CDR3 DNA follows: TGTGCCAGCAGGGGCGATTCACCCCTCCACTTT. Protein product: CASRGDSPLHF. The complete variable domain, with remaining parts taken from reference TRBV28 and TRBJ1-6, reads DVKVTQSSRYLVKRTGEKVFLECVQDMDHENMFWYRQDPGLGLRLIYFSYDVKMKEKGDIPEGYSVSREKKERFSLILESASTNQTSMYLCASRGDSPLHFGNGTRLTVT.

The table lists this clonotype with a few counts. CDR3 coding DNA: TGTGCCAGCAGTTTATCTTTTAGTCTGCCCTCCTACGAGCAGTACTTC. Translated, it gives CASSLSFSLPSYEQYF. The chain uses TRBV12-3 or TRBV12-4 and TRBJ2-7; D is undetermined. The CDR3 totals 16 residues. V lost 2 bases, J lost 0 bases, and 14 bases lay in between.

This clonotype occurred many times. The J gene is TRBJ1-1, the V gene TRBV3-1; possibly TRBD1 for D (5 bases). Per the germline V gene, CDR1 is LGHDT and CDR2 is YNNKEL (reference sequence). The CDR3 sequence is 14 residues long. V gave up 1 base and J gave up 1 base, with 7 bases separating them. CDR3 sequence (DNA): TGTGCCAGCAGCCAAGTGGGGGGGAACACTGAAGCTTTCTTT. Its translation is CASSQVGGNTEAFF.

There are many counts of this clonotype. CDR3 sequence reads: CASSLGIGGTSGHETQYF. In DNA, the CDR3 is TGTGCCAGCAGCTTGGGGATCGGGGGGACTAGCGGGCATGAGACCCAGTACTTC. The rearrangement joins TRBV7-3 to TRBJ2-5; 12 nucleotides align to TRBD2. The junction had 13 bases not matched to a gene; V was cut back by 3 bases and J by 5 bases. Germline lookup yields CDR1 SGHTA and CDR2 FQGTGA. The CDR3 has 18 residues.

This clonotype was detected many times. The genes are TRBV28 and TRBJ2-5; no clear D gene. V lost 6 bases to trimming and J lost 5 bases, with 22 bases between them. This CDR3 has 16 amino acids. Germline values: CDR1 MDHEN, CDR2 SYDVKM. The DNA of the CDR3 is TGTGCCAGCAGCCGACTCCGGGCCTCCCTGAGGGAGACCCAGTACTTC. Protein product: CASSRLRASLRETQYF.

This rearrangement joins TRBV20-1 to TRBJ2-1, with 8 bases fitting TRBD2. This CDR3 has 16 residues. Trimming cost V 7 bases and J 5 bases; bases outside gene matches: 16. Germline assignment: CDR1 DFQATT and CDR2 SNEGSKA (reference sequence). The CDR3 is CSVGGSERGWDNEQFF. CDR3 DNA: TGCAGTGTTGGGGGGTCGGAGCGGGGGTGGGACAATGAGCAGTTCTTC.

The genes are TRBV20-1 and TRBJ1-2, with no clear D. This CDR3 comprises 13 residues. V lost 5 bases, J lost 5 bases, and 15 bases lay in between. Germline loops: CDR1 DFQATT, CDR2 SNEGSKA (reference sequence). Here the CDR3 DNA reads TGCAGTGCTCCAACGAGCAGGTCTTATGGCTACACCTTC. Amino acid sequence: CSAPTSRSYGYTF.

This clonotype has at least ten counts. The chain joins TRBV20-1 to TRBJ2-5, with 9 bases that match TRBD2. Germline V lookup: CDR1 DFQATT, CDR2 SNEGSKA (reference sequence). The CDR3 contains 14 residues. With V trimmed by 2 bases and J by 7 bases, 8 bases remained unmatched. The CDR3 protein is CSARPGLAGGTQYF. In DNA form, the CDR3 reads TGCAGTGCTAGACCGGGACTAGCCGGGGGGACCCAGTACTTC.

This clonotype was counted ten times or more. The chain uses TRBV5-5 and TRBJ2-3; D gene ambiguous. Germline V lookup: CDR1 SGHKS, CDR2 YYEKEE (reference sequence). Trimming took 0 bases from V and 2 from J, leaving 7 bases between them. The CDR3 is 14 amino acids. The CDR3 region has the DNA TGTGCCAGCAGCTTGGGGGTGATCACAGATACGCAGTATTTT. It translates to CASSLGVITDTQYF.

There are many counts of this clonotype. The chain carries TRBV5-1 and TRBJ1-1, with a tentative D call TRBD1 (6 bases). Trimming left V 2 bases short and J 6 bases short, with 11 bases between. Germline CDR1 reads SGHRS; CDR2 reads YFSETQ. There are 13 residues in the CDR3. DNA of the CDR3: TGCGCCAGCAGCTTCGGGGCAGGGGCTGAAGCTTTCTTT. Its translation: CASSFGAGAEAFF.

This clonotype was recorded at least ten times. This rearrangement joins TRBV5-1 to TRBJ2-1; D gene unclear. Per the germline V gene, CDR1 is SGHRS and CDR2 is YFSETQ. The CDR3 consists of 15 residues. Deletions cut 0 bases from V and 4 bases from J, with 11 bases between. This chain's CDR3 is CASSLETARYNEQFF. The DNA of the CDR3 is TGCGCCAGCAGCTTGGAAACAGCCCGTTACAATGAGCAGTTCTTC.

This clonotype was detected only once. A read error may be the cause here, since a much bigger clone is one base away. CDR3: CASSQDLLGPGELFF. The DNA of the CDR3 is TGTGCCAGCAGCCAAGATCTCTTGGGCCCCGGGGAGCTGTTTTTT. V usage is TRBV4-2 and J usage is TRBJ2-2; D gene ambiguous. V was clipped by 0 bases and J by 6 bases, with 11 bases between them. This CDR3 region has 15 residues. Germline V lookup: CDR1 LGHNA, CDR2 YNFKEQ.

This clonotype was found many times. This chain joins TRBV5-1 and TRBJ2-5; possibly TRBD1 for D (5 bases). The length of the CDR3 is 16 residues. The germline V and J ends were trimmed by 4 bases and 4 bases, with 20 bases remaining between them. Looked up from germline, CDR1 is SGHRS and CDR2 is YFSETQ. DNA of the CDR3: TGCGCCAGCAGCGCCGCTCCGGTCCAGGGCTTAGAGACCCAGTACTTC. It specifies CASSAAPVQGLETQYF.

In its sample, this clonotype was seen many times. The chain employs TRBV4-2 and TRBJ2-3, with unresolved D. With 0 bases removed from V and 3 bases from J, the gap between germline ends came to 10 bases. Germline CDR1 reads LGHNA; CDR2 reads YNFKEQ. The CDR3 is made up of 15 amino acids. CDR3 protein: CASSQDGQVTDTQYF. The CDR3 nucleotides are TGTGCCAGCAGCCAAGATGGGCAGGTTACAGATACGCAGTATTTT.

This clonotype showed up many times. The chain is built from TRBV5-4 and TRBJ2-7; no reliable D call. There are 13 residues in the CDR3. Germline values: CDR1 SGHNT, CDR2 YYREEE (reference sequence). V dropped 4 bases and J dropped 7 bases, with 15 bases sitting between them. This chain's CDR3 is CASSPASTREQYF. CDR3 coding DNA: TGTGCCAGCAGCCCTGCCAGTACGCGGGAGCAGTACTTC.

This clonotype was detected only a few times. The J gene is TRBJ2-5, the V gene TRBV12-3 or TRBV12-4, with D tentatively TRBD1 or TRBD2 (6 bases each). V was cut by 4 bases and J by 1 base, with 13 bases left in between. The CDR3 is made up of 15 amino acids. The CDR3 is CASSWLGGPQETQYF. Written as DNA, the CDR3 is TGTGCCAGCAGTTGGCTGGGGGGCCCCCAAGAGACCCAGTACTTC.

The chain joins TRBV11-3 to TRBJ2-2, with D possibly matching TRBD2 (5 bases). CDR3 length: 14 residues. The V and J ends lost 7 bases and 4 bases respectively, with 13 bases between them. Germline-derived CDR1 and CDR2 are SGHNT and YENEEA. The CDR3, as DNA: TGTGCCAGCACCCAAAGAGGGTCCACCGGGGAGCTGTTTTTT. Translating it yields CASTQRGSTGELFF.